What follows are 12 T cell receptor beta chains derived from one specimen sequenced in a study of OX40 agonist ivuxolimab in advanced cancers. Clones were read by immunoSEQ multiplex PCR, and TCRdb kept only the in-frame ones, dropping some. There are some 20,000 clones in the sample; approximately 86% occur only once, and around 25% lies in the top ten. This material consisted of CD4+ or CD8+ T cells sorted from blood, taken in a trial of the OX40 agonist ivuxolimab. The receptors stem from an adult with an advanced solid tumor such as melanoma, head and neck, liver or kidney cancer.

Only a few counts were recorded for this clone. This chain joins TRBV15 and TRBJ2-4, with 8 positions matching TRBD1. This CDR3 contains 15 residues. J lost 9 bases, V lost 2 bases, and 9 bases had no gene match. The germline V gene encodes CDR1 LNHNV and CDR2 YYDKDF (reference sequence). CDR3 amino acids: CATSRSSGGRGIQYF. The CDR3 region has the DNA TGTGCCACCAGCAGATCTTCAGGGGGCAGGGGCATTCAGTACTTC.

The CDR3 protein is CASSQDPTSGANVLTF. The CDR3 DNA reads TGCGCCAGCAGCCAAGATCCCACCTCTGGGGCCAACGTCCTGACTTTC. V gene TRBV4-3 combines with J gene TRBJ2-6; D call uncertain. Germline lookup yields CDR1 LGHNA and CDR2 YSLEER. CDR3 length: 16 amino acids. V was clipped by 0 bases and J by 0 bases, with 6 bases between them.

The chain is built from TRBV10-1 and TRBJ2-7; 8 nucleotides align to TRBD1. Per the germline V gene, CDR1 is WNHNN and CDR2 is SYGVQD (reference sequence). The CDR3 length is 15 residues. The V segment lost 0 bases and the J segment 3 bases; nucleotides outside the gene matches: 4. The CDR3 DNA follows: TGCGCCAGCAGTGAGTCGGGGACAGGTATCTACGAGCAGTACTTC. It translates to CASSESGTGIYEQYF.

This rearrangement joins TRBV5-4 to TRBJ1-2; D not certain. Germline CDR1 is SGHNT and CDR2 is YYREEE (reference sequence). This CDR3 comprises 16 residues. Trimming cost V 4 bases and J 0 bases, with 16 bases left between them. CDR3 amino acids: CASSPFFVGANYGYTF. The CDR3 DNA is TGTGCCAGCAGCCCTTTTTTTGTCGGAGCTAACTATGGCTACACCTTC.

This clone is a singleton in its sample. This chain links TRBV7-3 with TRBJ2-1; D uncertain. This CDR3 has 13 amino acids. Germline lookup yields CDR1 SGHTA and CDR2 FQGTGA. Trimming cost V 0 bases and J 6 bases, with 6 bases left between them. The CDR3 DNA sequence: TGTGCCAGCAGCTTAACAACTATCAATGAGCAGTTCTTC. This sequence encodes CASSLTTINEQFF.

V gene TRBV18 combines with J gene TRBJ2-1, with D hard to call. The CDR3 spans 14 residues. V lost 7 bases and J 3 bases, leaving 13 bases between the germline ends. CDR1 is KGHSH, CDR2 LQKENI, per germline. The CDR3 DNA sequence: TGTGCCAGCTTAACGCGAGATGGCTACAATGAGCAGTTCTTC. Protein: CASLTRDGYNEQFF.

The genes are TRBV20-1 and TRBJ2-7; D is uncertain. Between the trimmed V and J ends, which lost 6 bases and 5 bases, there was a span of 8 bases. This CDR3 has 10 residues. The V gene's germline CDR1 is DFQATT and CDR2 SNEGSKA (reference sequence). DNA of the CDR3: TGCAGTGCCCTCGAAGACGAGCAGTACTTC. This translates into CSALEDEQYF.

The chain combines TRBV6-5 with TRBJ1-6; unclear D gene. Trimming removed 7 bases at V and 6 bases at J, with 16 bases between. The V gene's germline CDR1 is MNHEY and CDR2 SVGAGI. The CDR3 loop spans 15 amino acids. This chain's CDR3 is CASTSSGGSNSPLHF. In DNA form, the CDR3 reads TGTGCCAGCACCTCCTCGGGAGGGAGTAATTCACCCCTCCACTTT.

The CDR3 DNA follows: TGTGCCAGCAGTAGGCGAGGGGAGGACGAGCAGTACTTC. Translated: CASSRRGEDEQYF. This rearrangement joins TRBV6-5 to TRBJ2-7, with a tentative D call TRBD2 (6 bases). The CDR3 is 13 amino acids. Germline V gene data show CDR1 as MNHEY and CDR2 as SVGAGI. V lost 5 bases and J lost 5, with 13 bases in between.

The chain employs TRBV6-6 and TRBJ2-2; D gene ambiguous. The CDR3 is made up of 15 amino acids. Trimming shortened V by 3 bases and J by 2 bases, and 10 bases separated the two germline ends. Per germline, CDR1 MNHNY and CDR2 SVGAGI (reference sequence). The CDR3 nucleotides read TGTGCCAGCAGTTATTCCCGACATAACACCGGGGAGCTGTTTTTT. Its protein product is CASSYSRHNTGELFF.

The gene calls are TRBV4-1 and TRBJ2-7; D may be TRBD1 (6 bases). Trimming removed 0 bases at V and 4 bases at J, with 13 bases between. This CDR3 region has 15 residues. Germline CDR1 reads MGHRA; CDR2 reads YSYEKL. As DNA, the CDR3 is TGCGCCAGCAGCCAAGAACAGGGATACTTATACGAGCAGTACTTC. Protein product: CASSQEQGYLYEQYF.

The chain combines TRBV6-1 with TRBJ1-2; TRBD1 is a possible D gene (6 bases). Germline V lookup: CDR1 MNHNS, CDR2 SASEGT. The CDR3 is 12 amino acids. Trimming shortened V by 7 bases and J by 1 base, and 7 bases separated the two germline ends. The CDR3 nucleotides are TGTGCCAGCACGGACAGTAACTATGGCTACACCTTC. It specifies CASTDSNYGYTF.